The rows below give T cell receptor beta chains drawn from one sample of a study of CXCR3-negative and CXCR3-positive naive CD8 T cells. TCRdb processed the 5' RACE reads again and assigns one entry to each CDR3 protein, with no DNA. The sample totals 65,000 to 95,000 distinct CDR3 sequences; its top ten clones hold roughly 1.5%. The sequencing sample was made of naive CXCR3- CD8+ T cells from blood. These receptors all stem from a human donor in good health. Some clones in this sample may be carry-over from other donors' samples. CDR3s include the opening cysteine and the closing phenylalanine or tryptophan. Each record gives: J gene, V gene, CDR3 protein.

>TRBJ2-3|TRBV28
CASSRIAWEIGTDTQYF
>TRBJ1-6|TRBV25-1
CASSERQGIASPLHF
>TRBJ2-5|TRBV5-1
CASSLVQETQYF
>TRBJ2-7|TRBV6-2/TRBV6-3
CASSLTDNIYEQYF
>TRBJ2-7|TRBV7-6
CASSLLAGGPSEQYF
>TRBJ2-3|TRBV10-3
CAISDPSRKKGDTQYF
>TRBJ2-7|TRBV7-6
CASSLRDSYEQYF
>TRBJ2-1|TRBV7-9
CASSLDWTDSYNEQFF
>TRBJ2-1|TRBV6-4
CASSPSPAGAYNEQFF
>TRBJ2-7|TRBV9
CASSPDPTPYEQYF
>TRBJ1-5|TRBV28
CASSLITGPDQPQHF